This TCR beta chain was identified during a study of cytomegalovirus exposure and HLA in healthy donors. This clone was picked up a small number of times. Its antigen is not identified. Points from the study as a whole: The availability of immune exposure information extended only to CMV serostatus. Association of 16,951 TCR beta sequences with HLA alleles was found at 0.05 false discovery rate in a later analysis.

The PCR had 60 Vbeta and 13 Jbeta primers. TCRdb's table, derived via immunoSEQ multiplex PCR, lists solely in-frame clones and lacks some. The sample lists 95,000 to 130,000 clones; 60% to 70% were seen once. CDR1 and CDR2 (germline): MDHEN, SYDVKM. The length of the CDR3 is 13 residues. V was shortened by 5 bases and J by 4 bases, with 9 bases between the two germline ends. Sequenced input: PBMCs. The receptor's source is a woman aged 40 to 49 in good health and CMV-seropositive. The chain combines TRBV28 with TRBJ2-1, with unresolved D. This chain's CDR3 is CASSNYNYNEQFF. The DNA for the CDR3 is TGTGCCAGCAGTAATTACAATTACAATGAGCAGTTCTTC.